This T cell receptor beta chain was sequenced in a study of regulatory T cells in long-lasting Graves disease. Study-wide findings and caveats: The study examined only peripheral blood, not thyroid tissue.

Germline V gene sequence: CDR1 DFQATT, CDR2 SNEGSKA (reference sequence). This CDR3 is 14 amino acids long. V trimming: 0 bases; J trimming: 3 bases; junction bases outside the gene matches: 5. This clonotype appeared many times. The antigen is undetermined. CDR3 regions were amplified by Arm-PCR using iRepertoire HTBI primers to build TCR beta libraries. Authors' data handling: Samples collectively showed around 56 TRBV and fewer than 15 TRBJ segments. MiXCR, applied by TCRdb to the multiplex PCR reads, yields one record per CDR3 protein. What appears here as the V and J calls and clone size reflects TCRdb's work, not the paper's. The sample consists of under 250,000 distinct CDR3 sequences, 20% of them appearing once. Time point denoted: newly diagnosed GD, antithyroid drugs for less than 3 months. Following extraction of RNA from PBMCs, that RNA was used to make the TCR library.

The rearrangement joins TRBV20-1 to TRBJ2-7; 7 bases match TRBD1. This sequence was found in a female donor with Graves disease. This specimen was peripheral blood mononuclear cells (PBMCs), taken at new diagnosis, from a patient treated with antithyroid drugs. The CDR3 region is CSAREQGIDYEQYF. The CDR3 DNA follows: TGCAGTGCTAGAGAACAGGGGATAGACTACGAGCAGTACTTC.